This T cell receptor (beta chain) was identified during a study of T cell responses to AZD1222 COVID-19 vaccine. Whole-study results and caveats: Clonal diversity may have been underestimated, and the donors were mostly white British, with more females than males.

With 3 bases removed from V and 1 base from J, the gap between germline ends came to 6 bases. Per germline, CDR1 LNHDA and CDR2 SQIVND (reference sequence). The CDR3 has 13 amino acids. Produced via immunoSEQ multiplex PCR; TCRdb's table is partial and in-frame only. This table holds 180,000 or so clones, more than 90% found once. Of note for this clone: The target antigen is unknown.

The genes are TRBV19 and TRBJ1-1, with no clear D. This clonotype originated in an adult in good health. The specimen was peripheral blood, collected on day 0 of AZD1222 vaccination. DNA for the CDR3: TGTGCCAGTAGTATGTCACCGAACACTGAAGCTTTCTTT. This codes for CASSMSPNTEAFF. Together with reference TRBV19 and TRBJ1-1, the CDR3 gives the full variable domain: DGGITQSPKYLFRKEGQNVTLSCEQNLNHDAMYWYRQDPGQGLRLIYYSQIVNDFQKGDIAEGYSVSREKKESFPLTVTSAQKNPTAFYLCASSMSPNTEAFFGQGTRLTVV.